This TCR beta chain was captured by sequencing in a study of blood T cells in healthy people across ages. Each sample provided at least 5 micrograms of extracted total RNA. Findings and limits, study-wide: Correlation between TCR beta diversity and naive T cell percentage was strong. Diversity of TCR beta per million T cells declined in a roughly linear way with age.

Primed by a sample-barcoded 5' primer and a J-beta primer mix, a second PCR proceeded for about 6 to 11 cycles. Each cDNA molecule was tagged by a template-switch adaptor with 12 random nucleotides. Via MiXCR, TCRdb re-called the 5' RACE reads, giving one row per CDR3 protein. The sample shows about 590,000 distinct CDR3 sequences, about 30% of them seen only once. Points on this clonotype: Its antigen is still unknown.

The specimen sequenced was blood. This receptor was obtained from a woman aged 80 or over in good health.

The CDR3, as DNA: TGTGCCTGGAGCGACGGGGTTGGGAATCAGCCCCAGCATTTT. Residues: CAWSDGVGNQPQHF. This chain links TRBV30 with TRBJ1-5, with no clear D. The V gene's germline CDR1 is GTSNPN and CDR2 SVGIG (reference sequence). CDR3 length: 14 amino acids. V was cut by 3 bases and J by 4 bases, with 13 bases left in between.